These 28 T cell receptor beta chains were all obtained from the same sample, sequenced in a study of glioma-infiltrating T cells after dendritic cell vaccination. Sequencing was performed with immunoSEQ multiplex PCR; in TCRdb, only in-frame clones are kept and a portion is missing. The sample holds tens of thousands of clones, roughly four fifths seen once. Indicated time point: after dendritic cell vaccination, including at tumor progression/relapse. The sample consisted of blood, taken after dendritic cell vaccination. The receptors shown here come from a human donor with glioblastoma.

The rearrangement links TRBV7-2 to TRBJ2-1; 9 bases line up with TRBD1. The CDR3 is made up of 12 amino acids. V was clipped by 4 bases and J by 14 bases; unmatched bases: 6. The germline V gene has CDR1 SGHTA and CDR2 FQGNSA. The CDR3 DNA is TGTGCCAGCAGCTCCCCGGGACAGGGTGAGTTCTTC. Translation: CASSSPGQGEFF.

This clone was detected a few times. The CDR3 reads CALTRTRSYNEQFF. The DNA for the CDR3 is TGTGCCCTAACGCGGACTCGCTCCTACAATGAGCAGTTCTTC. V is TRBV7-9 and J is TRBJ2-1; TRBD2 might be the D (5 bases). V dropped 11 bases and J dropped 0 bases, with 14 bases sitting between them. There are 14 residues in the CDR3. CDR1 and CDR2 from the germline V gene are SEHNR and FQNEAQ (reference sequence).

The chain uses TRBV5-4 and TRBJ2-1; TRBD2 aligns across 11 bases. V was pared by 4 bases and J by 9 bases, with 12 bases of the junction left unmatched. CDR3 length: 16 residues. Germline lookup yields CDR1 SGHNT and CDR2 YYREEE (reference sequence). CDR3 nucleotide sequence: TGTGCCAGCAGCCCTACTAGCGGGGGCCTCTGGGGTGAGCAGTTCTTC. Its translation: CASSPTSGGLWGEQFF. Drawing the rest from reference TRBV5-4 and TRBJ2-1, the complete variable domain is ETGVTQSPTHLIKTRGQQVTLRCSSQSGHNTVSWYQQALGQGPQFIFQYYREEENGRGNFPPRFSGLQFPNYSSELNVNALELDDSALYLCASSPTSGGLWGEQFFGPGTRLTVL.

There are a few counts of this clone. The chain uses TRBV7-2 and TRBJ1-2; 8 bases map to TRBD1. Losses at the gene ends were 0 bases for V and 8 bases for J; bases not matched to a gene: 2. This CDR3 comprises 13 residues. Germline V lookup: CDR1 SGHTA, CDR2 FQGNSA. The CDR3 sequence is CASSLADREGYTF. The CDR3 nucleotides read TGTGCCAGCAGCTTAGCGGACAGGGAAGGCTACACCTTC.

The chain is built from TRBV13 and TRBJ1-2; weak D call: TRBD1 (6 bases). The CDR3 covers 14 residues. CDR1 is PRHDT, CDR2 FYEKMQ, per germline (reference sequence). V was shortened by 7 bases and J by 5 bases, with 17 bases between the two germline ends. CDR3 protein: CASTRTGTTYGYTF. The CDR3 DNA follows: TGTGCCAGCACCCGAACCGGGACAACTTATGGCTACACCTTC.

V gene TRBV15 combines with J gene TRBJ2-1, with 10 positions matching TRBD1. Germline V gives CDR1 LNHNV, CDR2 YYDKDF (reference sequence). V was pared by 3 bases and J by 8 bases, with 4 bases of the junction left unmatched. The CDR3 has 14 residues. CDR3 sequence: CATSSGQGEYEQFF. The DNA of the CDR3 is TGTGCCACCAGCAGTGGACAGGGGGAGTATGAGCAGTTCTTC.

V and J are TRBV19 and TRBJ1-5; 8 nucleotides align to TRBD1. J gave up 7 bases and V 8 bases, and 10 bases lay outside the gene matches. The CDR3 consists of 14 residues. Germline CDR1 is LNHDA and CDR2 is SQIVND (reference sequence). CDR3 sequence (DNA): TGTGCCAGTGCCCCTGACAGGGGAACCCAGCCCCAGCATTTT. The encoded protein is CASAPDRGTQPQHF.

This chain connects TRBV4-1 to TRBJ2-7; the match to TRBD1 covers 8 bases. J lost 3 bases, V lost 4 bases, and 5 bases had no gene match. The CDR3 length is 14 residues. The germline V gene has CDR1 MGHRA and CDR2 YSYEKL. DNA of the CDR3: TGCGCCAGCAGCCCCGGGGACAGGTACTACGAGCAGTACTTC. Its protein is CASSPGDRYYEQYF.

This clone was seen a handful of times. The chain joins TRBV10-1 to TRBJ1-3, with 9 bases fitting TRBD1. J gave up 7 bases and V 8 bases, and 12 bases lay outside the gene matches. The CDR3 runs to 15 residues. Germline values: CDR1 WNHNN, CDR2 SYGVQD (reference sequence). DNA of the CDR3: TGCGCCAGCCTAAGCAAGGGACAGGGATACAACACCATATATTTT. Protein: CASLSKGQGYNTIYF.

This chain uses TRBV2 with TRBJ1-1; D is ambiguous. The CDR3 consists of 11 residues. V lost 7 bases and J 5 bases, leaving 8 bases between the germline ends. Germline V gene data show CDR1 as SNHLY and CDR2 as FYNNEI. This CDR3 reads CASNKETEAFF. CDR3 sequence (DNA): TGTGCCAGCAACAAGGAGACTGAAGCTTTCTTT.

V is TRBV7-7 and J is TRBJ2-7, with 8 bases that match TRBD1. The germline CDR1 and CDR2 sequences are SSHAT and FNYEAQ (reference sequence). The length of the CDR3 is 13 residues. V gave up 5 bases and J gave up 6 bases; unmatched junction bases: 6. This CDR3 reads CASSADREGEQYF. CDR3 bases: TGTGCCAGCAGCGCGGACAGGGAAGGCGAGCAGTACTTC.

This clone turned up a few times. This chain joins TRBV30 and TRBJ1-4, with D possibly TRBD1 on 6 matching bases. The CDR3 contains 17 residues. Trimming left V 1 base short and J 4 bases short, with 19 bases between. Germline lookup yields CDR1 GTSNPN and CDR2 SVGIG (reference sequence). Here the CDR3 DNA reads TGTGCCTGGAGTGGGCTGGCAGGGGATACTTTTAATGAAAAACTGTTTTTT. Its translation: CAWSGLAGDTFNEKLFF.

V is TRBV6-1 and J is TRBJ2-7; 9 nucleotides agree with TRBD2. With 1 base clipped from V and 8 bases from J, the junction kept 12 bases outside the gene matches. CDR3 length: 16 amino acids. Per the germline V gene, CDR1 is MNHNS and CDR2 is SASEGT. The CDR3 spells CASSEEGPRGGRKQYF. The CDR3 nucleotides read TGTGCCAGCAGTGAAGAGGGACCGCGGGGGGGGAGGAAGCAGTACTTC.

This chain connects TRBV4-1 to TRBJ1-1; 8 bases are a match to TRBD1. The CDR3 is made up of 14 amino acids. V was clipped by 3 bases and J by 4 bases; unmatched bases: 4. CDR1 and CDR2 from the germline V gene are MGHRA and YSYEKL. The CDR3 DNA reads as TGCGCCAGCAGCCAGCGACAGGGGATCACTGAAGCTTTCTTT. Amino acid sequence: CASSQRQGITEAFF.

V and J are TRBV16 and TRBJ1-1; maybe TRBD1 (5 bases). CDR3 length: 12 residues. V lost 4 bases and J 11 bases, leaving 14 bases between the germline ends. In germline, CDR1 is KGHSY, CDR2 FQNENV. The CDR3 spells CASSPTRGDAFF. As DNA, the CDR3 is TGTGCCAGCAGCCCCACGCGGGGGGATGCTTTCTTT. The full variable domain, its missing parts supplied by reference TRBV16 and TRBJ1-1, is GEEVAQTPKHLVRGEGQKAKLYCAPIKGHSYVFWYQQVLKNEFKFLISFQNENVFDETGMPKERFSAKCLPNSPCSLEIQATKLEDSAVYFCASSPTRGDAFFGQGTRLTVV.

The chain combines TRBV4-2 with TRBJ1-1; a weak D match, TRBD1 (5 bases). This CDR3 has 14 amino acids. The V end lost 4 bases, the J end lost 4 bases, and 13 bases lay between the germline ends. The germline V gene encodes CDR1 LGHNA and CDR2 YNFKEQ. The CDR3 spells CASSPQGGGTEAFF. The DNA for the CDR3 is TGTGCCAGCAGCCCCCAAGGCGGGGGCACTGAAGCTTTCTTT.

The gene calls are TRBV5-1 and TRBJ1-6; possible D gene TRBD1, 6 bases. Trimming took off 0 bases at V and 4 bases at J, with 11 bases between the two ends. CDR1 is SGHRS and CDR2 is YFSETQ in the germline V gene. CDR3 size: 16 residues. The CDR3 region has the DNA TGCGCCAGCAGCTTGGGTCGGACAGATTATAATTCACCCCTCCACTTT. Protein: CASSLGRTDYNSPLHF.

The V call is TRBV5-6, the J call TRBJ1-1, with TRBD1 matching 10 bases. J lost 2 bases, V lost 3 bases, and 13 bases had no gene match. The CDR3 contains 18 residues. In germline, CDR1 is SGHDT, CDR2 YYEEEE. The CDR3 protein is CASSSGTGTGVFNTEAFF. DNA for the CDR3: TGTGCCAGCAGCTCGGGCACCGGGACAGGGGTCTTCAACACTGAAGCTTTCTTT.

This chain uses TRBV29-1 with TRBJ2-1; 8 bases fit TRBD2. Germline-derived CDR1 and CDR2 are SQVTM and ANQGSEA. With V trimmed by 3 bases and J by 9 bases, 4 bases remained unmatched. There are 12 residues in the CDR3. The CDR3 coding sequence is TGCAGCGTTGAGCGGGGGGCCGGTGAGCAGTTCTTC. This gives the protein CSVERGAGEQFF.

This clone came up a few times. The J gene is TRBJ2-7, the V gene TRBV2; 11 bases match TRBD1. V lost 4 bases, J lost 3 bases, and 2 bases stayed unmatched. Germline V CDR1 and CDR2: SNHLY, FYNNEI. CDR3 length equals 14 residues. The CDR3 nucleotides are TGTGCCAGCAGTGCTGGGACAGGGGGCTACGAGCAGTACTTC. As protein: CASSAGTGGYEQYF.

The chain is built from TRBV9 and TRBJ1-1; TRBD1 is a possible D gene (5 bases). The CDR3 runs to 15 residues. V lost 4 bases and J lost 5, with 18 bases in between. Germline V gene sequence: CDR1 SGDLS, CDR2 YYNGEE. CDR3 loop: CASSLGQGFITEAFF. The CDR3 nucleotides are TGTGCCAGCAGCCTCGGTCAGGGTTTTATTACTGAAGCTTTCTTT. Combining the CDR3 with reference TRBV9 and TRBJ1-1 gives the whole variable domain DSGVTQTPKHLITATGQRVTLRCSPRSGDLSVYWYQQSLDQGLQFLIQYYNGEERAKGNILERFSAQQFPDLHSELNLSSLELGDSALYFCASSLGQGFITEAFFGQGTRLTVV.

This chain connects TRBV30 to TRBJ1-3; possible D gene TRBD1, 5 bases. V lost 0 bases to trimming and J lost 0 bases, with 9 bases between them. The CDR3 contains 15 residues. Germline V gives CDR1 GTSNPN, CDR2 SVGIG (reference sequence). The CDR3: CAWSVQVSSGNTIYF. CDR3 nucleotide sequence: TGTGCCTGGAGTGTACAGGTTAGCTCTGGAAACACCATATATTTT. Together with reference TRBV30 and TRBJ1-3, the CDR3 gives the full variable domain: SQTIHQWPATLVQPVGSPLSLECTVEGTSNPNLYWYRQAAGRGLQLLFYSVGIGQISSEVPQNLSASRPQDRQFILSSKKLLLSDSGFYLCAWSVQVSSGNTIYFGEGSWLTVV.

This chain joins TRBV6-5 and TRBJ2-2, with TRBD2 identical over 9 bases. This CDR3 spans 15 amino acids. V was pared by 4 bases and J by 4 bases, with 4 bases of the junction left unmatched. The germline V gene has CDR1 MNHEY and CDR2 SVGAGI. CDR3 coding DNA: TGTGCCAGCAGTTCTCCTAGCGGGGCCACCGGGGAGCTGTTTTTT. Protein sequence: CASSSPSGATGELFF.

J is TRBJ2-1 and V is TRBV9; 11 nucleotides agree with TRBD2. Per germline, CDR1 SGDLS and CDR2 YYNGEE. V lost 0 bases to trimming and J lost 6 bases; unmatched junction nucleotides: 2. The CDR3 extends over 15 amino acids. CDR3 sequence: CASSVEGLAANEQFF. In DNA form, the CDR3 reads TGTGCCAGCAGCGTAGAGGGACTAGCGGCCAATGAGCAGTTCTTC.

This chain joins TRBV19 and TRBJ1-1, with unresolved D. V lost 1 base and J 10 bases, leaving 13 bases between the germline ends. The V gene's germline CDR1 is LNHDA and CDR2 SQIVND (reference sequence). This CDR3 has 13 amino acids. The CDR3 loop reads CASSIGPGVGAFF. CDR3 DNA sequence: TGTGCCAGTAGTATAGGCCCCGGGGTAGGAGCTTTCTTT.

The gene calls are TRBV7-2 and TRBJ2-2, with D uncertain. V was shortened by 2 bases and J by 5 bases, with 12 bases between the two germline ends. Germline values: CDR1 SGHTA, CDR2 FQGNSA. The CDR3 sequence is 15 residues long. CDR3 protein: CASSLRSGGTGELFF. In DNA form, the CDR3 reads TGTGCCAGCAGCTTAAGGAGTGGCGGAACCGGGGAGCTGTTTTTT.

CDR3 sequence: CASMGSGLYEQYF. For the CDR3, the DNA is TGTGCCAGCATGGGTTCGGGACTTTACGAGCAGTACTTC. The V and J genes are TRBV2 and TRBJ2-7, with a weak D call TRBD2 (6 bases). Germline V gene lookup returns CDR1 SNHLY and CDR2 FYNNEI. V lost 7 bases and J 4 bases, leaving 14 bases between the germline ends. The CDR3 spans 13 residues.

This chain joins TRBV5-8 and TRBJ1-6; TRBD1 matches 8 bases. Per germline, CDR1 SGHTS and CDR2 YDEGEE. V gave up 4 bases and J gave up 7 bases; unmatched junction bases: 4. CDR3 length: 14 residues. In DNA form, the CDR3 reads TGTGCCAGCAGCCCAGGACAGGGAAATTCACCCCTCCACTTT. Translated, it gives CASSPGQGNSPLHF.